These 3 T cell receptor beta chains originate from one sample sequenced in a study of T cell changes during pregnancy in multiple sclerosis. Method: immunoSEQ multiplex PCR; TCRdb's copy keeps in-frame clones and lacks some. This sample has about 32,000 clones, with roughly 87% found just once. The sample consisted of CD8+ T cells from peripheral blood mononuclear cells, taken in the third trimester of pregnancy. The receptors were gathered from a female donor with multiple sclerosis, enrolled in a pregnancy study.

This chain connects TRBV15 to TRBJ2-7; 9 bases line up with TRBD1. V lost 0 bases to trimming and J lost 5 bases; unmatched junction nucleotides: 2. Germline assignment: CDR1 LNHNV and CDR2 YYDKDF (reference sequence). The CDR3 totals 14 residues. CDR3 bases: TGTGCCACCAGCAGAGATGGGACAGGGAACGAGCAGTACTTC. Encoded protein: CATSRDGTGNEQYF.

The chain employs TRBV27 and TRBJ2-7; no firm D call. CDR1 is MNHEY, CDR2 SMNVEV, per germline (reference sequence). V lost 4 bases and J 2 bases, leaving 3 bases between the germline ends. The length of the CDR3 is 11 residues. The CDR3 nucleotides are TGTGCCAGCAGTTCTGCCTACGAGCAGTACTTC. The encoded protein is CASSSAYEQYF.

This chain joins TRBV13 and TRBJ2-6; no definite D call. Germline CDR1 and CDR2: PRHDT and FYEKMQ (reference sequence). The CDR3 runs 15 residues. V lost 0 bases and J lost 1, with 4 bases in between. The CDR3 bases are TGTGCCAGCAGCTTAGGTACTTCTGGGGCCAACGTCCTGACTTTC. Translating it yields CASSLGTSGANVLTF. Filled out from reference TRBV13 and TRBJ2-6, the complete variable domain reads AAGVIQSPRHLIKEKRETATLKCYPIPRHDTVYWYQQGPGQDPQFLISFYEKMQSDKGSIPDRFSAQQFSDYHSELNMSSLELGDSALYFCASSLGTSGANVLTFGAGSRLTVL.